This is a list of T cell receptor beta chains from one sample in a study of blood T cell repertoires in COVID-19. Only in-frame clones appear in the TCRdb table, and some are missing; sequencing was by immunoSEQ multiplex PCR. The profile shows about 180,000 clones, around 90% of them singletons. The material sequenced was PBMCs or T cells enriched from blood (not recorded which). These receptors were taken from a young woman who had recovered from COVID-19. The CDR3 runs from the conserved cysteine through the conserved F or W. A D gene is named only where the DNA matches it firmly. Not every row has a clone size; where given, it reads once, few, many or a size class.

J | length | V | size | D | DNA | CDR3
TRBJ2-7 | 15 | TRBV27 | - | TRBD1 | TGTGCCAGCAGTCCACAGTGGACAGGGTACTACGAGCAGTACTTC | CASSPQWTGYYEQYF
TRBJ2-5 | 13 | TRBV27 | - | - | TGTGCCAGCAGTCCCCGCAGGCAAGAGACCCAGTACTTC | CASSPRRQETQYF
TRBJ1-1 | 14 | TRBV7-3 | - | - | TGTGCCAGCAGTTGGGGCGGAGAGAACACTGAAGCTTTCTTT | CASSWGGENTEAFF
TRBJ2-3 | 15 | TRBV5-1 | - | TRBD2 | TGCGCCACCCAACCCCTAGCGGGAGGGCCAGGTACGCAGTATTTT | CATQPLAGGPGTQYF
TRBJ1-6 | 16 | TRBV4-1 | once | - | TGCGCCAGCAGCCAAGATATACGGGCGGGAACTTCACCCCTCCACTTT | CASSQDIRAGTSPLHF
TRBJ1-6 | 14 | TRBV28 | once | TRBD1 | TGTGCCAGCAGTCAAGACAGGGAGTATTCACCCCTCCACTTT | CASSQDREYSPLHF
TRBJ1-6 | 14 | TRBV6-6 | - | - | TGTGCCAGCAGTTACTCGACAGAAGATTCACCCCTCCACTTT | CASSYSTEDSPLHF
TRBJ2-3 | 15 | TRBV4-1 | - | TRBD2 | TGCGCCAGCAGCCCACTAGCGGGAGGAACAGATACGCAGTATTTT | CASSPLAGGTDTQYF
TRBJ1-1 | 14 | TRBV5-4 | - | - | TGTGCCAGCAGCACACGACAGATGAACACTGAAGCTTTCTTT | CASSTRQMNTEAFF
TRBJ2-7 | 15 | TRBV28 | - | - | TGTGCCAGCAGAACCGAGGGCCAACACGGCTACGAGCAGTACTTC | CASRTEGQHGYEQYF
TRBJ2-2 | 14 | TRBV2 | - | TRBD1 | TGTGCCAGCAGGAGGGACAGGGCCGGCGGGGAGCTGTTTTTT | CASRRDRAGGELFF
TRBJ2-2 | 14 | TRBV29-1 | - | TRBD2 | TGCAGCGTGAAACTAGCGGAAAACACCGGGGAGCTGTTTTTT | CSVKLAENTGELFF
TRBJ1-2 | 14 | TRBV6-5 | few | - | TGTGCCAGCAGTTACGCCCCTAGGGGGAGAGGCTACACCTTC | CASSYAPRGRGYTF
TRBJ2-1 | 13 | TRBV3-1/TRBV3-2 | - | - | TGTGCCAGCAGCCGGGACATTTACAATGAGCAGTTCTTC | CASSRDIYNEQFF
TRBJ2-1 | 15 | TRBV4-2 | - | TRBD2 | TGTGCCAGCAGCCAAGGGATAGCGGGAGGAGAGGAGCAGTTCTTC | CASSQGIAGGEEQFF
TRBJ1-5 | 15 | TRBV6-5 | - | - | TGTGCCAGCAGTCCTTCGGCGGGGCTCTTTCAGCCCCAGCATTTT | CASSPSAGLFQPQHF
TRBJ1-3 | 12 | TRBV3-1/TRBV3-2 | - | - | TGTGCCAGCAGCCAAGTGGCGGACACCATATATTTT | CASSQVADTIYF
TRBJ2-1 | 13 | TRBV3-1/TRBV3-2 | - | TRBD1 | TGTGCCAGCAGCCCCCAGGGGGCTGGTGAGCAGTTCTTC | CASSPQGAGEQFF
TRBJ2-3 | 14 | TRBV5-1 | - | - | TGCGCCAGCAGCTTGCCCTCCTCCGGAGATACGCAGTATTTT | CASSLPSSGDTQYF
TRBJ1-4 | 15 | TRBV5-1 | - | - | TGCGCCAGCAGCCCCCTGCAGTCAACTAATGAAAAACTGTTTTTT | CASSPLQSTNEKLFF
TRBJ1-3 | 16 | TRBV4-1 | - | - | TGCGCCAGCAGCCAAGTGCCCCAGGGTCAAGGTCAAACCATATATTTT | CASSQVPQGQGQTIYF
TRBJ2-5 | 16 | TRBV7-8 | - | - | TGTGCCAGCTATGCTAACCGGCCTAGTGAGGGAGAGACCCAGTACTTC | CASYANRPSEGETQYF
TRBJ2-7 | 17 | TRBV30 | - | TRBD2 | TGTGCCTGGAGTGTCCGATTAGCGGGAGGGCCTGGGGGAGAGCAGTACTTC | CAWSVRLAGGPGGEQYF
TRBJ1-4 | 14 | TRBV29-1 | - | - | TGCAGCGTTGATGTGACAGGCCTCTCCGGAAAACTGTTTTTT | CSVDVTGLSGKLFF
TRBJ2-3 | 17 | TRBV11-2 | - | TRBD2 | TGTGCCAGCACCCGAGGAGCGGGAGGGCCCTCGACAGATACGCAGTATTTT | CASTRGAGGPSTDTQYF
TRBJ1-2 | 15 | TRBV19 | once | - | TGTGCCAGTAGCAATCAAGGGGTGATCAGCCATGGCTACACCTTC | CASSNQGVISHGYTF
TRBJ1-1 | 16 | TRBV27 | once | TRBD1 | TGTGCCAGCTCATTGGGGGCAGGGGGCCTGAACACTGAAGCTTTCTTT | CASSLGAGGLNTEAFF
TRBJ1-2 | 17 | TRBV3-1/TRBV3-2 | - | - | TGTGCCAGCAGCCAAGTCGTCTCGAGGGCAGGGGACTATGGCTACACCTTC | CASSQVVSRAGDYGYTF